The 11 T cell receptor beta chains listed next were all sequenced from one sample in a study of identical twins. TCRdb re-called the 5' RACE reads through MiXCR, storing one row per CDR3 protein. The sample lists around 300,000 distinct CDR3 sequences, under 9.5% occurring once. The data were also submitted as part of a second study, on yellow fever vaccine responses in identical twins.

Sequenced: memory (CD45RO+) T cells sorted from blood. All receptors derive from a woman between 18 and 30 years old in good health.

This clonotype has more than one count but fewer than ten. V usage is TRBV9 and J usage is TRBJ2-3, with D possibly matching TRBD1 (6 bases). The CDR3 loop spans 15 amino acids. The V end lost 4 bases, the J end lost 2 bases, and 14 bases lay between the germline ends. Germline V gives CDR1 SGDLS, CDR2 YYNGEE. The chain's CDR3 is CASSPWTEFTDTQYF. CDR3 DNA sequence: TGTGCCAGCAGCCCCTGGACAGAATTCACAGATACGCAGTATTTT.

This clonotype was seen a handful of times. This chain connects TRBV6-5 to TRBJ2-1, with 9 bases fitting TRBD2. Germline V gene lookup returns CDR1 MNHEY and CDR2 SVGAGI. The CDR3 has 17 amino acids. Trimming removed 2 bases from V and 4 bases from J; junction bases left unmatched: 9. The CDR3 coding sequence is TGTGCCAGCAGTTACGGGGGCGGGGGGGCCGAATACAATGAGCAGTTCTTC. Its translation: CASSYGGGGAEYNEQFF.

V usage is TRBV5-6 and J usage is TRBJ2-1; unclear D gene. Trimming shortened V by 0 bases and J by 9 bases, and 16 bases separated the two germline ends. The germline V gene encodes CDR1 SGHDT and CDR2 YYEEEE. CDR3 length equals 15 residues. CDR3 protein: CASSLAEHVSSEQFF. As DNA, the CDR3 is TGTGCCAGCAGCTTGGCGGAACACGTATCGAGTGAGCAGTTCTTC.

This clonotype was seen ten or more times. V and J are TRBV25-1 and TRBJ2-7, with 11 bases fitting TRBD1. In germline, CDR1 is MGHDK, CDR2 SYGVNS. Trimming removed 8 bases from V and 3 bases from J; junction bases left unmatched: 9. CDR3 length equals 15 residues. CDR3 in amino acids: CASGGQGAFNYEQYV. CDR3 nucleotide sequence: TGTGCCAGCGGAGGACAGGGGGCGTTTAACTACGAGCAGTACGTC.

This chain connects TRBV6-2 or TRBV6-3 to TRBJ2-1; TRBD2 aligns across 8 bases. The CDR3 has 20 residues. Per the germline V gene, CDR1 is MNHEY and CDR2 is SVGEGT. Trimming removed 0 bases from V and 3 bases from J; junction bases left unmatched: 16. The CDR3 is CASSYSNPLWTSPIYNEQFF. The CDR3 DNA reads TGTGCCAGCAGTTACTCGAATCCCCTCTGGACTAGCCCTATCTACAATGAGCAGTTCTTC.

The V and J genes are TRBV18 and TRBJ2-1; TRBD1 is a possible D gene (5 bases). CDR3 length equals 12 residues. The V end lost 5 bases, the J end lost 5 bases, and 7 bases lay between the germline ends. CDR1 and CDR2 from the germline V gene are KGHSH and LQKENI. The CDR3 nucleotides read TGTGCCAGCTCAGGGGCGCACAATGAGCAGTTCTTC. Its translation is CASSGAHNEQFF. Drawing the rest from reference TRBV18 and TRBJ2-1, the complete variable domain is NAGVMQNPRHLVRRRGQEARLRCSPMKGHSHVYWYRQLPEEGLKFMVYLQKENIIDESGMPKERFSAEFPKEGPSILRIQQVVRGDSAAYFCASSGAHNEQFFGPGTRLTVL.

This sequence joins TRBV6-4 and TRBJ2-4; D not resolved. Germline V gives CDR1 MRHNA, CDR2 SNTAGT. V dropped 0 bases and J dropped 11 bases, with 14 bases sitting between them. This CDR3 contains 14 residues. In DNA form, the CDR3 reads TGTGCCAGCAGTGACTCTTTTCGGTCCCCCGTTCAGTACTTC. Encoded protein: CASSDSFRSPVQYF.

This chain connects TRBV7-7 to TRBJ2-1, with D perhaps TRBD2 (5 bases). This CDR3 has 13 residues. The V end was cut by 0 bases, the J end by 9 bases, with 9 bases between. Germline CDR1 is SSHAT and CDR2 is FNYEAQ (reference sequence). This chain's CDR3 is CASSLAVGSEQFF. The CDR3 coding sequence is TGTGCCAGCAGCTTAGCAGTGGGGAGTGAGCAGTTCTTC.

J is TRBJ2-1 and V is TRBV3-1; TRBD2 aligns across 7 bases. This CDR3 is built from 15 residues. After removal of 10 bases from V and 8 bases from J, the junction contained 17 bases not matched to a gene. In germline, CDR1 is LGHDT, CDR2 YNNKEL (reference sequence). Here the CDR3 DNA reads TGTGCCACCTCCCCCGGACTAGGAAGGGCCTATGAGCAGTTCTTC. Encoded protein: CATSPGLGRAYEQFF.

This clonotype was seen repeatedly, ten times or more. CDR3 DNA sequence: TGTGCCATCAGTGACCCCACTGGCGGGGGGGTCAGGGATACGCAGTATTTT. Translated, it gives CAISDPTGGGVRDTQYF. V usage is TRBV10-3 and J usage is TRBJ2-3; 9 positions agree with TRBD2. Germline assignment: CDR1 ENHRY and CDR2 SYGVKD. The CDR3 contains 17 residues. V shed 3 bases, J shed 6 bases, and the junction held 13 bases outside the gene matches.

In its sample, this clonotype was seen many times. The chain joins TRBV15 to TRBJ2-3, with D maybe TRBD1 (5 bases). V was shortened by 0 bases and J by 3 bases, with 10 bases between the two germline ends. In germline, CDR1 is LNHNV, CDR2 YYDKDF (reference sequence). The CDR3 extends over 15 amino acids. DNA for the CDR3: TGTGCCACCAGCAGAGATCCGCAGGGAACAGATACGCAGTATTTT. Translated: CATSRDPQGTDTQYF.